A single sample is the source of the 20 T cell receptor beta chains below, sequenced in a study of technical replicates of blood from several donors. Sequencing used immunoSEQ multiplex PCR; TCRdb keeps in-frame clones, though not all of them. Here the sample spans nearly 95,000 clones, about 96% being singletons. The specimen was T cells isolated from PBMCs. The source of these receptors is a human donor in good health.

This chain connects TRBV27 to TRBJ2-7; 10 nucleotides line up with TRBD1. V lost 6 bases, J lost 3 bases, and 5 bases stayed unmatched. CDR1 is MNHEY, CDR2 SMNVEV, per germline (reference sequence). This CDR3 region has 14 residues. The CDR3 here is CASSLGDRGYEQYF. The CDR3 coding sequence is TGTGCCAGCAGCCTAGGGGACAGGGGCTACGAGCAGTACTTC.

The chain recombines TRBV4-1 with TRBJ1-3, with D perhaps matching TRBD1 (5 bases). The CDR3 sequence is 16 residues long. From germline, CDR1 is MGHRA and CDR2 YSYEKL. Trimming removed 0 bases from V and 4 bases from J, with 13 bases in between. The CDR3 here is CASSQERGGSGNTIYF. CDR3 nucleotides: TGCGCCAGCAGCCAAGAAAGGGGTGGATCAGGAAACACCATATATTTT.

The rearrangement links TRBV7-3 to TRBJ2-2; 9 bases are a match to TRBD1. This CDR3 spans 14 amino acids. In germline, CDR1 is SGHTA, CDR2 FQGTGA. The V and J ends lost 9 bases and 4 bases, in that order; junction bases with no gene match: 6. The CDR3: CASKTGGGTGELFF. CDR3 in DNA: TGTGCCAGTAAAACAGGGGGCGGCACCGGGGAGCTGTTTTTT.

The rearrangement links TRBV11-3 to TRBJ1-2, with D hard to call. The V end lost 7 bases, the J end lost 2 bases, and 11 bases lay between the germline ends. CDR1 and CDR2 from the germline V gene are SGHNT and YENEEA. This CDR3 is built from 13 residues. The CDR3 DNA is TGTGCCAGCACCGAGACACCCAACTATGGCTACACCTTC. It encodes CASTETPNYGYTF.

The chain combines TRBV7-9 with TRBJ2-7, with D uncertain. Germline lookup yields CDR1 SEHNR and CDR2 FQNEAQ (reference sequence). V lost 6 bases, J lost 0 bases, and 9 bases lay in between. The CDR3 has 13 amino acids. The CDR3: CASREASSYEQYF. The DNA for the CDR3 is TGTGCCAGCAGAGAGGCAAGCTCCTACGAGCAGTACTTC.

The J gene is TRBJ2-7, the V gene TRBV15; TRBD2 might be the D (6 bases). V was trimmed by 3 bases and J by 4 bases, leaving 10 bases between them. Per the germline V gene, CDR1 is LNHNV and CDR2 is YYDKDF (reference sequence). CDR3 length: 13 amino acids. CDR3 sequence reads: CATSSSGEYEQYF. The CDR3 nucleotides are TGTGCCACCAGCAGTTCGGGGGAATACGAGCAGTACTTC.

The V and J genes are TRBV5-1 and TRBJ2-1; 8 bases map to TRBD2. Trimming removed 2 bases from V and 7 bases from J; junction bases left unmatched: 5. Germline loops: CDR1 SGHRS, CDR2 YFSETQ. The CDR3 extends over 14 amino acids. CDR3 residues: CASSLSQRGNEQFF. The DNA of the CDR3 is TGCGCCAGCAGCTTATCGCAGCGGGGGAATGAGCAGTTCTTC.

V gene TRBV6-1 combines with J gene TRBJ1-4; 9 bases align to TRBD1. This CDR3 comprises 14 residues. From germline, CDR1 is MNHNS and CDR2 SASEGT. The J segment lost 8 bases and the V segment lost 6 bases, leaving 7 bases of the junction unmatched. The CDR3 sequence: CASSAGTGWEKLFF. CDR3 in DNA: TGTGCCAGCAGCGCCGGGACAGGGTGGGAAAAACTGTTTTTT.

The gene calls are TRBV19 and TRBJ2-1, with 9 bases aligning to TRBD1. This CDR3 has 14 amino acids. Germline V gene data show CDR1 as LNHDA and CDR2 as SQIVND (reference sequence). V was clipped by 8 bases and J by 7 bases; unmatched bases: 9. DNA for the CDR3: TGTGCCAGTGCCGGGACAGGGAAAAGGAATGAGCAGTTCTTC. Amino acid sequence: CASAGTGKRNEQFF.

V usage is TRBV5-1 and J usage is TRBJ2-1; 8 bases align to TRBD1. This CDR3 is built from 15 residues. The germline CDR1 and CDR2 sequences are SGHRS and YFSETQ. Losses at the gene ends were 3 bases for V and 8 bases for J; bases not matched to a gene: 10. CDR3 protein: CASSSESRGQDEQFF. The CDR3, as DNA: TGCGCCAGCAGCTCTGAGTCCAGGGGGCAGGATGAGCAGTTCTTC. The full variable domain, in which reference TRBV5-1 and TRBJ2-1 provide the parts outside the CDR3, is KAGVTQTPRYLIKTRGQQVTLSCSPISGHRSVSWYQQTPGQGLQFLFEYFSETQRNKGNFPGRFSGRQFSNSRSEMNVSTLELGDSALYLCASSSESRGQDEQFFGPGTRLTVL.

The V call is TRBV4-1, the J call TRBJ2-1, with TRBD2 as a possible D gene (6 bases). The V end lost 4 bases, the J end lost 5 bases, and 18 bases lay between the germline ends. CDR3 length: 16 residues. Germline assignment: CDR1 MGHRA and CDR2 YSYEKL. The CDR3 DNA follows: TGCGCCAGCAGCCTCCGATCCCCCCTAGCGAACAATGAGCAGTTCTTC. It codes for CASSLRSPLANNEQFF.

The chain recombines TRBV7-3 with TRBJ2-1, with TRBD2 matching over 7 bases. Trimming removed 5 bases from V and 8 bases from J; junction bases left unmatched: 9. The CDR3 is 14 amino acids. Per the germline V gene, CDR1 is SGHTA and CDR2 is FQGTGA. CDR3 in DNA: TGTGCCAGCAGCCCCCTGCCTAGCGGCCATGAGCAGTTCTTC. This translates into CASSPLPSGHEQFF.

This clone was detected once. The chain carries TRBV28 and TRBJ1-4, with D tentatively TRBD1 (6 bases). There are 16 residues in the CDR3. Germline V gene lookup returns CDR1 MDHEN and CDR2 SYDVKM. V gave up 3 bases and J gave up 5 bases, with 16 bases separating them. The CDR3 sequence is CASSFAGGKANEKLFF. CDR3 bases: TGTGCCAGCAGTTTCGCGGGGGGCAAGGCCAATGAAAAACTGTTTTTT.

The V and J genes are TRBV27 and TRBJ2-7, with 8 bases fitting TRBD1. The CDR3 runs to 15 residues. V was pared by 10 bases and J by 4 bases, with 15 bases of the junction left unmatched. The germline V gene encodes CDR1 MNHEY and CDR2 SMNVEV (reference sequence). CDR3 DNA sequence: TGTGCCACCCGGGAAATTGGGACAGGATCTTACGAGCAGTACTTC. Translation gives CATREIGTGSYEQYF.

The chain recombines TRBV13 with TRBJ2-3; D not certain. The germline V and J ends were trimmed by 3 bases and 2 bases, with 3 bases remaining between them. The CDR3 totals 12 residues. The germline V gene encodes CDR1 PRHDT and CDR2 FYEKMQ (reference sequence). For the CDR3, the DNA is TGTGCCAGCAGCTTTATCACAGATACGCAGTATTTT. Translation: CASSFITDTQYF.

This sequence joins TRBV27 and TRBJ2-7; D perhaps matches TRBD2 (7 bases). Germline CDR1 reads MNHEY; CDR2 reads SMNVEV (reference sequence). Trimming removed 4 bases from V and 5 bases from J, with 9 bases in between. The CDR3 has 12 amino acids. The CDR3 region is CASSWGGNEQYF. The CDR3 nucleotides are TGTGCCAGCAGTTGGGGGGGCAACGAGCAGTACTTC.

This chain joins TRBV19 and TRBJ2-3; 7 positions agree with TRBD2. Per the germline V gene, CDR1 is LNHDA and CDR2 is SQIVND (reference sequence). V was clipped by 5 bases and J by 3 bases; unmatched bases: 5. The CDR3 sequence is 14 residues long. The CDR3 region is CASSPGGGTDTQYF. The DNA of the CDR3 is TGTGCCAGTAGTCCGGGAGGCGGGACAGATACGCAGTATTTT.

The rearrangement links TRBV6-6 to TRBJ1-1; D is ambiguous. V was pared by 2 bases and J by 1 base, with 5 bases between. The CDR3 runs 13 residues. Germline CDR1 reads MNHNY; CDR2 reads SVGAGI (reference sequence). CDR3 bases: TGTGCCAGCAGTTACGAGGGGAACACTGAAGCTTTCTTT. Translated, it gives CASSYEGNTEAFF.

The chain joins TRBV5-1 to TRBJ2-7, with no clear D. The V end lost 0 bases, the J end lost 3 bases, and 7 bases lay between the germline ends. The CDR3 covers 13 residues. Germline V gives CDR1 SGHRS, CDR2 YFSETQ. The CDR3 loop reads CASSLDSFYEQYF. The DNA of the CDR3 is TGCGCCAGCAGCTTGGATAGTTTCTACGAGCAGTACTTC.

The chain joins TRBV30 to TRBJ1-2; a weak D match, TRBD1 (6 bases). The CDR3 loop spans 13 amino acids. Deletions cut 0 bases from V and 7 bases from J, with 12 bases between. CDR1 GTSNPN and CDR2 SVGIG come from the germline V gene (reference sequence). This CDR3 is CAWSVQGGIGYTF. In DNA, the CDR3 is TGTGCCTGGAGTGTACAAGGGGGTATTGGCTACACCTTC.